This T cell receptor (beta chain) was obtained from a study of control samples from healthy donors and cancer patients. The V end lost 2 bases, the J end lost 0 bases, and 5 bases lay between the germline ends. The CDR3 contains 13 residues. Germline assignment: CDR1 GTSNPN and CDR2 SVGIG (reference sequence). TCRdb keeps only in-frame clones here, not all; method: immunoSEQ multiplex PCR. The repertoire holds approximately 94,000 clones, with about 88% as singletons. This TCR came from a woman aged 45-65 years in good health. Material for sequencing was blood. The chain joins TRBV30 to TRBJ1-3; the D is unclear. CDR3 nucleotide sequence: TGTGCCTGGAGTTCTATCTCTGGAAACACCATATATTTT. This codes for CAWSSISGNTIYF.